One sample yielded the 5 T cell receptor beta chains listed below, sequenced in a study of blood T cell repertoires in COVID-19. Sequenced by immunoSEQ multiplex PCR; TCRdb stores in-frame clones only, minus some. The data contain around 170,000 clones, around 83% of them singletons. The sequencing input was peripheral blood. Source of these receptors: a woman in her forties with acute or convalescent COVID-19.

The chain has TRBV18 and TRBJ1-5, with TRBD1 as a possible D gene (6 bases). CDR3 length: 14 residues. V lost 8 bases and J lost 3, with 14 bases in between. Germline V gene data show CDR1 as KGHSH and CDR2 as LQKENI. CDR3 amino acids: CASATGGPNQPQHF. The CDR3 region has the DNA TGTGCCAGCGCCACGGGGGGGCCCAATCAGCCCCAGCATTTT.

The rearrangement joins TRBV6-5 to TRBJ1-3; TRBD1 aligns across 7 bases. The V gene's germline CDR1 is MNHEY and CDR2 SVGAGI. This CDR3 comprises 15 residues. The trim removed 1 base at V and 8 bases at J, leaving 8 bases unmatched. CDR3 in amino acids: CASSYWSHRGDTIYF. For the CDR3, the DNA is TGTGCCAGCAGTTACTGGTCCCACAGGGGAGACACCATATATTTT.

J is TRBJ1-5 and V is TRBV6-6, with 7 bases identical to TRBD1. J was trimmed by 4 bases and V by 9 bases; bases with no gene match: 9. The CDR3 loop spans 14 amino acids. Germline V gene lookup returns CDR1 MNHNY and CDR2 SVGAGI (reference sequence). The CDR3 here is CASTGTARNQPQHF. The CDR3 DNA reads as TGTGCCAGTACGGGGACAGCTAGAAATCAGCCCCAGCATTTT.

V is TRBV12-3 or TRBV12-4 and J is TRBJ1-1; D is unresolved. V dropped 4 bases and J dropped 4 bases, with 10 bases sitting between them. The CDR3 covers 13 residues. CDR3: CASSSLRGTEAFF. CDR3 in DNA: TGTGCCAGCAGTTCCCTCCGGGGCACTGAAGCTTTCTTT.

This chain connects TRBV23-1 to TRBJ1-2, with unresolved D. TRBV23-1 carries the ORF label, with uncertain function. Trimming left V 4 bases short and J 4 bases short, with 13 bases between. The length of the CDR3 is 14 residues. The CDR3 is CASSLSRGSYGYTF. Written as DNA, the CDR3 is TGCGCCAGCAGTCTCTCCCGGGGATCCTATGGCTACACCTTC.